The 5 T cell receptor beta chains below all came from one sample that was sequenced in a study of shared clonotypes between healthy human individuals. Produced via immunoSEQ multiplex PCR; TCRdb's table is partial and in-frame only. The repertoire holds roughly 2,000,000 clones, with around 96% as singletons. Naive CD8 cells comprised CD45RO-negative, CCR7-positively selected cells, excluding terminally differentiated effector memory CD45RA+ cells. Sequenced material: naive CD8+ T cells sorted from blood. All receptors derive from a man aged 18-30 years in good health.

The chain recombines TRBV4-2 with TRBJ2-1; TRBD2 is a possible D gene (7 bases). Per germline, CDR1 LGHNA and CDR2 YNFKEQ. V was pared by 0 bases and J by 4 bases, with 13 bases between. The CDR3 length is 16 residues. Here the CDR3 reads CASSQDPAGAYNEQFF. Written as DNA, the CDR3 is TGTGCCAGCAGCCAAGACCCGGCGGGGGCATACAATGAGCAGTTCTTC.

About this clone: As the CDR3 is not closed by the conserved phenylalanine or tryptophan, this likely results from a read error. The limits of the CDR3 on the DNA are not certain, so only TCRdb's listed CDR3 is given. The chain joins TRBV28 to TRBJ1-1; the table's D call TRBD1 went unverified against the DNA. The germline V gene has CDR1 MDHEN and CDR2 SYDVKM. The CDR3 totals 13 residues, both ends included. Here the CDR3 reads CASTLLGQGPPSL.

The CDR3 reads CASSPTGEGGELFF. Written as DNA, the CDR3 is TGTGCCAGCAGTCCAACAGGGGAGGGCGGGGAGCTGTTTTTT. V is TRBV6-5 and J is TRBJ2-2; D is possibly TRBD1 or TRBD2 (7 bases each). CDR1 is MNHEY and CDR2 is SVGAGI in the germline V gene. CDR3 length equals 14 residues. V lost 5 bases and J lost 7, with 14 bases in between.

The rearrangement links TRBV5-5 to TRBJ2-7; D tentatively fits TRBD1 or TRBD2 (5 bases each). Germline loops: CDR1 SGHKS, CDR2 YYEKEE (reference sequence). This CDR3 contains 15 residues. V lost 4 bases, J lost 1 base, and 15 bases lay in between. CDR3 region: CASSLSGTVSYEQYF. For the CDR3, the DNA is TGTGCCAGCAGCCTATCCGGGACGGTGTCCTACGAGCAGTACTTC.

This clone showed up just once. V gene TRBV5-1 combines with J gene TRBJ2-5; perhaps TRBD2 as D (7 bases). Germline V gene lookup returns CDR1 SGHRS and CDR2 YFSETQ. The V and J ends lost 3 bases and 5 bases respectively, with 20 bases between them. This CDR3 is built from 16 residues. The CDR3 loop is CASSSLGLGGGETQYF. The CDR3 DNA sequence: TGCGCCAGCAGCTCGCTCGGACTAGGAGGGGGGGAGACCCAGTACTTC.